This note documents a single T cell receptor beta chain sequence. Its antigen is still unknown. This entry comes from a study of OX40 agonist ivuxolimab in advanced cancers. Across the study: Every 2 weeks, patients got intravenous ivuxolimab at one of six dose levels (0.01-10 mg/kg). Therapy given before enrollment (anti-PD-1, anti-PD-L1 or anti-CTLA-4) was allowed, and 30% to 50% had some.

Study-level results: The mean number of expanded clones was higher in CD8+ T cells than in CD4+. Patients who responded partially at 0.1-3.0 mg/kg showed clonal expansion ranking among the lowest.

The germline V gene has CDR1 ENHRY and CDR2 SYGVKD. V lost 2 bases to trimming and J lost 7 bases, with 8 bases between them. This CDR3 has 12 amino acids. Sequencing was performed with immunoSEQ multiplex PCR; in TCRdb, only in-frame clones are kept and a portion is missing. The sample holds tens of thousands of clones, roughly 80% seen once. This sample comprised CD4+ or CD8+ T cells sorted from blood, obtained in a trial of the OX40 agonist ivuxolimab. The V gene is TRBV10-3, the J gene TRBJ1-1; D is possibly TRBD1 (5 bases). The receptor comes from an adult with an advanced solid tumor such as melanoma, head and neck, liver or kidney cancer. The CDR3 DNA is TGTGCCATCAGTGAGGGGACGGATGAAGCTTTCTTT. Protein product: CAISEGTDEAFF.